This T cell receptor (beta chain) was recorded in a study of T cell repertoires in cytomegalovirus infection. The overall study: Shared public TCR beta signatures pointed to both CMV infection and a matching HLA type.

This clonotype has at least ten counts. Its specificity is not known. Whole-study findings and limits: The ex vivo response was dominated by HLA-C-restricted CMV-specific TCR beta clonotypes. The study identified carriers of CMV plus the relevant HLA from cumulative public TCR beta family frequency.

Via MiXCR, TCRdb re-called the reads, giving one row per CDR3 protein. The sample includes 250,000 to 350,000 distinct CDR3 sequences, roughly 23% of them seen just once. The germline gives CDR1 SGHTA, CDR2 FQGNSA. CDR3 length: 14 amino acids. J lost 5 bases, V lost 5 bases, and 7 bases had no gene match. This chain links TRBV7-2 with TRBJ2-5; the match to TRBD1 covers 8 bases. The sequenced sample consisted of PBMCs. The source of this sequence is a human donor in good health (CMV status not recorded). Some clones in this sample may be carry-over from other donors' samples. CDR3 residues: CASSLGTGGETQYF. The CDR3 region has the DNA TGTGCCAGCAGCCTGGGGACAGGAGGCGAGACCCAGTACTTC.